The clone carrying this T cell receptor beta chain has only a few counts. Per germline, CDR1 SGHTA and CDR2 FQGNSA. Trimming removed 1 base from V and 6 bases from J, with 15 bases in between. This CDR3 region has 15 residues. The data were obtained in a study of cytomegalovirus exposure and HLA in healthy donors. 13 Jbeta primers and 60 Vbeta primers were used for the PCR. Sequencing was performed with immunoSEQ multiplex PCR; in TCRdb, only in-frame clones are kept and a portion is missing. The data contain about 110,000 clones, over 65% of them singletons. This sequence was found in a man aged 25-40 years in good health and CMV-seropositive. This chain links TRBV7-2 with TRBJ1-1; D may be TRBD1 (5 bases). The specimen sequenced was PBMCs. The CDR3 loop is CASSLGGGFIAEAFF. The CDR3 nucleotides read TGTGCCAGCAGCTTAGGTGGGGGGTTTATCGCTGAAGCTTTCTTT.